This entry lists 22 T cell receptor beta chains sequenced from one sample in a study of cytomegalovirus exposure and HLA in healthy donors. A multiplex PCR was run with 60 Vbeta primers and 13 Jbeta primers. The method was immunoSEQ multiplex PCR; TCRdb's version includes in-frame clones alone and lacks a portion of them. The data show 200,000 to 250,000 clones, and the top ten clones hold approximately 0.98%. The sample comprised PBMCs. The source is a woman aged 25 to 45 in good health and CMV-seropositive.

The chain has TRBV20-1 and TRBJ1-2; D is unclear. Trimming left V 3 bases short and J 8 bases short, with 10 bases between. The germline gives CDR1 DFQATT, CDR2 SNEGSKA (reference sequence). This CDR3 is 11 amino acids long. In DNA, the CDR3 is TGCAGTGCTAGCCCCTGGGAGGGCTACACCTTC. It is translated as CSASPWEGYTF.

The chain employs TRBV2 and TRBJ1-1, with 7 bases identical to TRBD1. Germline lookup yields CDR1 SNHLY and CDR2 FYNNEI. CDR3 length equals 13 residues. V lost 4 bases and J lost 4; bases outside the gene matches: 3. The CDR3 region is CASSGQGVTEAFF. As DNA, the CDR3 is TGTGCCAGCAGTGGCCAGGGGGTCACTGAAGCTTTCTTT. Together with reference TRBV2 and TRBJ1-1, the CDR3 gives the full variable domain: EPEVTQTPSHQVTQMGQEVILRCVPISNHLYFYWYRQILGQKVEFLVSFYNNEISEKSEIFDDQFSVERPDGSNFTLKIRSTKLEDSAMYFCASSGQGVTEAFFGQGTRLTVV.

The genes are TRBV7-2 and TRBJ2-7, with TRBD2 matching 7 bases. Trimming took 5 bases from V and 0 from J; bases not matched to a gene: 7. The CDR3 length is 15 residues. Germline lookup yields CDR1 SGHTA and CDR2 FQGNSA. CDR3: CASSLAGESSYEQYF. The CDR3 DNA follows: TGTGCCAGCAGCCTGGCGGGGGAGAGCTCCTACGAGCAGTACTTC.

The V gene is TRBV4-1, the J gene TRBJ2-1; 9 nucleotides match TRBD1. The germline CDR1 and CDR2 sequences are MGHRA and YSYEKL. The length of the CDR3 is 16 residues. V trimming: 3 bases; J trimming: 5 bases; junction bases outside the gene matches: 8. CDR3 region: CASSQNRDRVDNEQFF. In nucleotides, the CDR3 is TGCGCCAGCAGCCAGAACCGGGACAGGGTGGACAATGAGCAGTTCTTC.

The chain is built from TRBV5-8 and TRBJ2-6, with a weak D call TRBD1 (5 bases). The V gene's germline CDR1 is SGHTS and CDR2 YDEGEE. CDR3 size: 18 residues. V lost 2 bases to trimming and J lost 0 bases, with 15 bases between them. CDR3 DNA sequence: TGTGCCAGCAGCTTTATAGGGGATAGAGGCTCTGGGGCCAACGTCCTGACTTTC. This translates into CASSFIGDRGSGANVLTF.

CDR3 in DNA: TGTGCCAGCGGACCAGGGTTGCCTGGAAACACCATATATTTT. As protein: CASGPGLPGNTIYF. This chain joins TRBV6-5 and TRBJ1-3; D may be TRBD1 (5 bases). V was trimmed by 8 bases and J by 2 bases, leaving 13 bases between them. The CDR3 is made up of 14 amino acids. Germline CDR1 and CDR2: MNHEY and SVGAGI.

This rearrangement joins TRBV13 to TRBJ2-1; TRBD2 agrees at 8 bases. Trimming took 0 bases from V and 6 from J; bases not matched to a gene: 1. The CDR3 contains 14 residues. The germline V gene encodes CDR1 PRHDT and CDR2 FYEKMQ (reference sequence). The CDR3 loop reads CASSLGRGGNEQFF. CDR3 in DNA: TGTGCCAGCAGCTTAGGTCGGGGGGGCAATGAGCAGTTCTTC.

The chain uses TRBV2 and TRBJ2-1; maybe TRBD2 (7 bases). The CDR3 has 14 residues. Germline V lookup: CDR1 SNHLY, CDR2 FYNNEI. Between the trimmed V and J ends, which lost 7 bases and 2 bases, there was a span of 12 bases. The CDR3: CASKGGIAYNEQFF. CDR3 coding DNA: TGTGCCAGCAAGGGGGGGATCGCCTACAATGAGCAGTTCTTC.

The V and J genes are TRBV5-6 and TRBJ1-5; tentatively, D is TRBD1 (5 bases). This CDR3 is 15 amino acids long. Germline V gene lookup returns CDR1 SGHDT and CDR2 YYEEEE. The V end was cut by 0 bases, the J end by 1 base, with 8 bases between. CDR3 sequence reads: CASSLGQGSNQPQHF. The DNA for the CDR3 is TGTGCCAGCAGCTTGGGGCAGGGAAGCAATCAGCCCCAGCATTTT.

This chain links TRBV18 with TRBJ2-1; 10 nucleotides line up with TRBD1. The CDR3 is made up of 16 amino acids. The V and J ends lost 3 bases and 5 bases, in that order; junction bases with no gene match: 7. The germline CDR1 and CDR2 sequences are KGHSH and LQKENI. Written as DNA, the CDR3 is TGTGCCAGCTCACCCTTGGGACAGGGGACGAACAATGAGCAGTTCTTC. It codes for CASSPLGQGTNNEQFF.

The chain joins TRBV5-1 to TRBJ2-7; D might be TRBD2 (6 bases). This CDR3 spans 16 amino acids. CDR1 and CDR2 from the germline V gene are SGHRS and YFSETQ. Trimming removed 0 bases at V and 3 bases at J, with 16 bases between. The CDR3 sequence: CASSLGQSGVDYEQYF. DNA for the CDR3: TGCGCCAGCAGCTTGGGACAGTCGGGGGTGGACTACGAGCAGTACTTC.

This sequence joins TRBV5-1 and TRBJ2-7; 7 nucleotides line up with TRBD1. V lost 4 bases, J lost 0 bases, and 4 bases stayed unmatched. In germline, CDR1 is SGHRS, CDR2 YFSETQ. This CDR3 contains 14 residues. The CDR3 region has the DNA TGCGCCAGCAGCGAACAGGGGAGCTCCTACGAGCAGTACTTC. This translates into CASSEQGSSYEQYF.

The chain has TRBV7-2 and TRBJ1-1; D perhaps matches TRBD1 (5 bases). Looked up from germline, CDR1 is SGHTA and CDR2 is FQGNSA. The CDR3 sequence is 17 residues long. V shed 5 bases and J shed 0 bases, with 19 bases lying between them. The CDR3 DNA reads as TGTGCCAGCAGCCTCCTCCCAAGGGGCAGAGTGAACACTGAAGCTTTCTTT. It translates to CASSLLPRGRVNTEAFF.

The gene calls are TRBV7-2 and TRBJ2-7; 8 bases line up with TRBD1. V trimming: 7 bases; J trimming: 4 bases; junction bases outside the gene matches: 15. Germline CDR1 reads SGHTA; CDR2 reads FQGNSA. The CDR3 totals 16 residues. As DNA, the CDR3 is TGTGCCAGCACTGGCACCGCCAGGACAGGGTATTACGAGCAGTACTTC. The encoded protein is CASTGTARTGYYEQYF.

The rearrangement uses TRBV7-2 and TRBJ2-3, with D tentatively TRBD2 (6 bases). The V end lost 5 bases, the J end lost 1 base, and 16 bases lay between the germline ends. The CDR3 is 16 residues long. CDR1 and CDR2 (germline): SGHTA, FQGNSA. The CDR3 reads CASSLGRLGGTDTQYF. CDR3 DNA sequence: TGTGCCAGCAGCCTAGGGAGGCTCGGGGGCACAGATACGCAGTATTTT.

This chain uses TRBV7-2 with TRBJ2-7, with 8 bases fitting TRBD2. Losses at the gene ends were 6 bases for V and 7 bases for J; bases not matched to a gene: 5. The CDR3 loop spans 12 amino acids. Germline CDR1 SGHTA, CDR2 FQGNSA. For the CDR3, the DNA is TGTGCCAGCAGGTCGGGGGGGGGAGAGCAGTACTTC. Amino acid sequence: CASRSGGGEQYF.

This rearrangement joins TRBV6-5 to TRBJ2-1; D may be TRBD2 (5 bases). There are 16 residues in the CDR3. V was shortened by 0 bases and J by 5 bases, with 14 bases between the two germline ends. The germline gives CDR1 MNHEY, CDR2 SVGAGI. The CDR3 nucleotides read TGTGCCAGCAGTTACTCAACGGGGTGGAATGACAATGAGCAGTTCTTC. This translates into CASSYSTGWNDNEQFF.

The chain carries TRBV6-4 and TRBJ1-4; 9 positions agree with TRBD1. The CDR3 is 14 residues long. CDR1 is MRHNA and CDR2 is SNTAGT in the germline V gene. V gave up 3 bases and J gave up 7 bases; unmatched junction bases: 3. CDR3 sequence reads: CASSERDRAEKLFF. DNA for the CDR3: TGTGCCAGCAGTGAAAGGGACAGGGCTGAAAAACTGTTTTTT.

The CDR3 DNA reads as TGTGCCAGCAGCGTCAGCTACGAGCAGTACTTC. It encodes CASSVSYEQYF. This chain connects TRBV5-5 to TRBJ2-7, with D uncertain. The CDR3 has 11 residues. The germline gives CDR1 SGHKS, CDR2 YYEKEE (reference sequence). Trimming left V 4 bases short and J 3 bases short, with 5 bases between.

V gene TRBV4-1 combines with J gene TRBJ1-3; D is unclear. Germline V lookup: CDR1 MGHRA, CDR2 YSYEKL. The CDR3 totals 16 residues. Trimming shortened V by 0 bases and J by 0 bases, and 9 bases separated the two germline ends. CDR3 in DNA: TGCGCCAGCAGCCAAGATTGGAGGGCCTCTGGAAACACCATATATTTT. Its translation: CASSQDWRASGNTIYF.

The rearrangement links TRBV4-2 to TRBJ2-1; 8 positions match TRBD2. Germline CDR1 and CDR2: LGHNA and YNFKEQ. The V gene end was trimmed by 1 base and the J gene end by 6 bases; junction bases not matched to a gene: 8. The CDR3 runs to 16 residues. CDR3 sequence reads: CASSQGPVAGGNEQFF. The CDR3 DNA is TGTGCCAGCAGCCAAGGTCCAGTGGCGGGGGGCAATGAGCAGTTCTTC.

The chain links TRBV6-5 to TRBJ2-2; possibly TRBD1 for D (5 bases). Trimming removed 7 bases at V and 4 bases at J, with 13 bases between. This CDR3 has 14 amino acids. Germline assignment: CDR1 MNHEY and CDR2 SVGAGI. CDR3 amino acids: CASTPQDSTGELFF. CDR3 DNA sequence: TGTGCCAGCACCCCGCAAGACAGCACCGGGGAGCTGTTTTTT.